This T cell receptor beta chain was recovered during a study of CD8 T cells in ankylosing spondylitis. Quantitative 5'-RACE with molecular barcodes generated TCR beta libraries. Via MiXCR, TCRdb re-called the 5' RACE reads, giving one row per CDR3 protein. The table includes roughly 220,000 distinct CDR3 sequences, around 18% detected once. Comment on this clonotype: Its antigen is not known.

The ends were cut back, 6 bases at V and 8 bases at J, with 15 bases in the middle. The CDR3 is made up of 13 amino acids. Study observations and caveats: A number of the motif variants had already been described in reactive arthritis synovial fluid and blood. CD8+ cells made up the disease-linked clones, which were relatively rare in peripheral blood. Characteristic, it appeared, of ankylosing spondylitis blood was a TCR beta motif of 7 or 8 highly homologous variants.

The sequenced sample was blood, either unsorted or a sorted T cell fraction (not recorded which). This clonotype was obtained from a male donor with ankylosing spondylitis. This rearrangement joins TRBV12-3 or TRBV12-4 to TRBJ2-3; the D gene could be TRBD1 or TRBD2 (5 bases each). Written as DNA, the CDR3 is TGTGCCAGCAGCCGGGACCGTGGGGGTACGCAGTATTTT. The encoded protein is CASSRDRGGTQYF.